This T cell receptor beta chain was captured by sequencing in a study of OX40 agonist ivuxolimab in advanced cancers. Study-level points and caveats: Blood T cells, both CD4+ and CD8+, expanded clonally by week 6 at 0.1 to 3.0 mg/kg. CD8+ T cells showed, on average, more clonal expansion than CD4+ cells.

This clone was counted a few times. Its antigen is unidentified. The sample has other DNA sequences that encode this CDR3 too. The protocol was immunoSEQ multiplex PCR, while the TCRdb copy is restricted to in-frame clones and leaves out a portion. The table records about 89,000 clones, about 92% of them present only once. It was autoimmune disease history or systemic immunosuppression that excluded patients. CDR1 GTSNPN and CDR2 SVGIG come from the germline V gene (reference sequence). This CDR3 contains 14 residues. V was trimmed by 1 base and J by 0 bases, leaving 7 bases between them. The sequence was collected from an adult with an advanced solid tumor such as melanoma, head and neck, liver or kidney cancer. This specimen was CD4+ or CD8+ T cells sorted from blood, taken in a trial of the OX40 agonist ivuxolimab. The chain uses TRBV30 and TRBJ1-5, with D unclear. CDR3 protein: CAWSAGYSNQPQHF. CDR3 DNA: TGTGCCTGGAGTGCGGGGTATAGCAATCAGCCCCAGCATTTT. The whole variable domain, filled in from reference TRBV30 and TRBJ1-5, reads SQTIHQWPATLVQPVGSPLSLECTVEGTSNPNLYWYRQAAGRGLQLLFYSVGIGQISSEVPQNLSASRPQDRQFILSSKKLLLSDSGFYLCAWSAGYSNQPQHFGDGTRLSIL.